Listed below are T cell receptor beta chains from one sample, sequenced in a study of cytomegalovirus exposure and HLA in healthy donors. TCRdb keeps only in-frame clones here, not all; method: immunoSEQ multiplex PCR. The data contain approximately 100,000 clones, around 85% of them seen just once; the ten biggest clones take up 3% to 4.5%. The material sequenced was PBMCs. The receptor set was obtained from a man in his 60s in good health and CMV-seronegative. Both conserved end residues are part of each CDR3. The D gene is left open where the match is weak. Not every row has a clone size; where given, it reads once, few, many or a size class.

d_gene | abundance | j_gene | v_gene | CDR3nt | CDR3aa
. | . | TRBJ1-1 | TRBV7-2 | TGTGCCAGCAGCTTTAGTCAGGACACTGAAGCTTTCTTT | CASSFSQDTEAFF
. | . | TRBJ2-2 | TRBV11-2 | TGTGCCAGCAGCTTACTCGGACAGAGGTGGGCGACCGGGGAGCTGTTTTTT | CASSLLGQRWATGELFF
. | . | TRBJ1-2 | TRBV7-9 | TGTGCCAGCAGCTTAGATGGTGTTTCCGGCAGGGATCATGGCTACACCTTC | CASSLDGVSGRDHGYTF
TRBD1 | . | TRBJ1-1 | TRBV7-2 | TGTGCCAGCAGCCGGGACAGGAACACTGAAGCTTTCTTT | CASSRDRNTEAFF
. | few | TRBJ1-2 | TRBV7-2 | TGTGCCAGCAGCTTAGGGGCAGGGCTTGGCTACACCTTC | CASSLGAGLGYTF
TRBD1 | . | TRBJ2-5 | TRBV5-1 | TGCGCCAGCAGCCCTGACAGGGGGGACCCCCAAGAGACCCAGTACTTC | CASSPDRGDPQETQYF
TRBD1 | . | TRBJ1-2 | TRBV5-1 | TGCGCCAGCAGCCTAACAGGGGATGACTATGGCTACACCTTC | CASSLTGDDYGYTF
. | . | TRBJ1-5 | TRBV19 | TGTGCCAGTAGGTATGCCAGGGCGAATAATCAGCCCCAGCATTTT | CASRYARANNQPQHF
. | . | TRBJ2-4 | TRBV9 | TGTGCCAGCAGCGTAGCCGCTGAGAAAAACATTCAGTACTTC | CASSVAAEKNIQYF
. | . | TRBJ1-1 | TRBV21-1 | TGTGCCAGCAGCAAAGGGACAGGCATGAACACTGAAGCTTTCTTT | CASSKGTGMNTEAFF
. | once | TRBJ2-7 | TRBV20-1 | TGCAGTGCTAGTAGGCAGGGGGAGCAGTACTTC | CSASRQGEQYF
TRBD1 | few | TRBJ1-2 | TRBV7-6 | TGTGCCAGCAGCTCTCATACAGGGGATTTAGTTACAGAAGGCTACACCTTC | CASSSHTGDLVTEGYTF
. | . | TRBJ1-1 | TRBV7-9 | TGTGCCAGCAGCTTGGCCAGCACTGAAGCTTTCTTT | CASSLASTEAFF
. | once | TRBJ2-2 | TRBV6-5 | TGTGCCAGCAGTTACTCAGGGGTTTCTCCGAACGGGGAGCTGTTTTTT | CASSYSGVSPNGELFF
TRBD1 | . | TRBJ1-6 | TRBV5-5 | TGTGCCAGCAGCCGGGACAGGGAAAGATCCAATTCACCCCTCCACTTT | CASSRDRERSNSPLHF
. | . | TRBJ2-1 | TRBV2 | TGTGCCAGCAGTGCAACGGGGGTACCGTACAATGAGCAGTTCTTC | CASSATGVPYNEQFF
TRBD1 | . | TRBJ1-4 | TRBV30 | TGTGCCTGGAGGGGGGGACAGGGGCTCCGTAATGAAAAACTGTTTTTT | CAWRGGQGLRNEKLFF
TRBD1 | . | TRBJ2-2 | TRBV2 | TGTGCCAGCAGCGAGACAGGGACCGACACCGGGGAGCTGTTTTTT | CASSETGTDTGELFF
. | . | TRBJ2-5 | TRBV30 | TGTGCCTGGAGTACAGGGATCCAAGAGACCCAGTACTTC | CAWSTGIQETQYF
TRBD1 | . | TRBJ2-7 | TRBV30 | TGTGCCTGGAACCCCGGGGACAGAACCTACGAGCAGTACTTC | CAWNPGDRTYEQYF
. | few | TRBJ1-4 | TRBV14 | TGTGCCAGCAGCCTTCCGATGGGGGGAAAACTGTTTTTT | CASSLPMGGKLFF
TRBD2 | few | TRBJ2-3 | TRBV11-1 | TGTGCCAGCAGCTTAAACCCCCCCAGCGGGGGTTCAGATACGCAGTATTTT | CASSLNPPSGGSDTQYF
TRBD2 | . | TRBJ2-5 | TRBV19 | TGTGCCAGTAGCCTAGCGGGGGATCAAGAGACCCAGTACTTC | CASSLAGDQETQYF
TRBD2 | . | TRBJ2-3 | TRBV28 | TGTGCCAGCAGTTTCGGGACTAGCGGGGGGGCCCGAGATACGCAGTATTTT | CASSFGTSGGARDTQYF
TRBD1 | . | TRBJ2-3 | TRBV2 | TGTGCCAGCAGTGTGACAGGGACAGCGGATACGCAGTATTTT | CASSVTGTADTQYF
. | . | TRBJ1-1 | TRBV7-6 | TGTGCCAGCAGCTTAGCCTTGAACACTGAAGCTTTCTTT | CASSLALNTEAFF
TRBD1 | . | TRBJ1-2 | TRBV18 | TGTGCCAGCTCACTTATGCCCGAAACGGGACAGTCACTAGGGGCCTACACCTTC | CASSLMPETGQSLGAYTF
TRBD1 | few | TRBJ1-5 | TRBV4-2 | TGTGCCAGCAGCCTAGACAGGGGTCGATATCAGCCCCAGCATTTT | CASSLDRGRYQPQHF
TRBD1 | . | TRBJ2-5 | TRBV2 | TGTGCCAGCAGTGAACCCTACAGGGGGCGCTTCGAGACCCAGTACTTC | CASSEPYRGRFETQYF
. | . | TRBJ2-6 | TRBV18 | TGTGCCAGCTCACTACAGGGTACAGGCTCTGGGGCCAACGTCCTGACTTTC | CASSLQGTGSGANVLTF
. | many | TRBJ2-6 | TRBV4-3 | TGCGCCAGCAGCCAAGATTGGGGGGTTTTTGGGGCCAACGTCCTGACTTTC | CASSQDWGVFGANVLTF
. | . | TRBJ2-5 | TRBV7-9 | TGTGCCAGCAGCTTATGGGCGGGGGCAGCTCAAGAGACCCAGTACTTC | CASSLWAGAAQETQYF
. | once | TRBJ2-7 | TRBV21-1 | TGTGCCAGCAGCAAAGCGGGAGGACAGGTATACGAGCAGTACTTC | CASSKAGGQVYEQYF